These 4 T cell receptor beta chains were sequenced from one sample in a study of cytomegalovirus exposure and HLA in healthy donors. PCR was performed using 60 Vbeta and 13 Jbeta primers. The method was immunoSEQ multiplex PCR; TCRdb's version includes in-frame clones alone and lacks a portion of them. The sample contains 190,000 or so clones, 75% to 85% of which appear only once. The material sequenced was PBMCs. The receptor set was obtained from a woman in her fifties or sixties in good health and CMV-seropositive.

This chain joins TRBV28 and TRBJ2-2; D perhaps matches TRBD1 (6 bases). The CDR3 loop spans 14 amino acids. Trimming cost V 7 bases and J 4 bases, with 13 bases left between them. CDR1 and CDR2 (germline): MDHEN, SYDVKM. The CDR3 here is CASTRGLLTGELFF. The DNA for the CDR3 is TGTGCCAGCACAAGGGGGTTACTCACCGGGGAGCTGTTTTTT.

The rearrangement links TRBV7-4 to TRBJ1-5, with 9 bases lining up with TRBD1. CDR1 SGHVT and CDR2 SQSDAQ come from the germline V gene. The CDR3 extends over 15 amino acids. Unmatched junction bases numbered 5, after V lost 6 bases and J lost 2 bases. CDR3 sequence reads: CASSRGQGGNQPQHF. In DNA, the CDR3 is TGTGCCAGCAGTAGGGGACAGGGCGGCAATCAGCCCCAGCATTTT.

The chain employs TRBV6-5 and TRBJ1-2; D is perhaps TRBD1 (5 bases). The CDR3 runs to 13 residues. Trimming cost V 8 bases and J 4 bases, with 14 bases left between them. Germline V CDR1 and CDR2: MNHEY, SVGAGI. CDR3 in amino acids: CASGEQEAYGYTF. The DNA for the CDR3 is TGTGCCAGCGGGGAACAGGAAGCCTATGGCTACACCTTC.

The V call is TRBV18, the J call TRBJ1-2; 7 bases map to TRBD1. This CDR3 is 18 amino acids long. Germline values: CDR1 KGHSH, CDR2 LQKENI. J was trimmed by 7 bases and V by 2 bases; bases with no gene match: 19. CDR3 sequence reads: CASSPNGPGGSQSGGYTF. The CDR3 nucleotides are TGTGCCAGCTCACCAAATGGGCCAGGGGGTAGTCAATCAGGTGGCTACACCTTC.